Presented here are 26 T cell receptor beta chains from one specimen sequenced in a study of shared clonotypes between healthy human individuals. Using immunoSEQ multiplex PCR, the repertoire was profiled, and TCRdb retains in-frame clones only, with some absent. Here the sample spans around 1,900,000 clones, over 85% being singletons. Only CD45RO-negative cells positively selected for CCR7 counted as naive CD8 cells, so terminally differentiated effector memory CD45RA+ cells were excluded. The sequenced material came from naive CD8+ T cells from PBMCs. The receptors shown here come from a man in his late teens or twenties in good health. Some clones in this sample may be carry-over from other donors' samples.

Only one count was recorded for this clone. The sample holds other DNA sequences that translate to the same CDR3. The CDR3 protein is CSAADSYEQYF. The CDR3 DNA is TGCAGTGCTGCAGACTCGTACGAGCAGTACTTC. The chain links TRBV20-1 to TRBJ2-7; D uncertain. CDR1 DFQATT and CDR2 SNEGSKA come from the germline V gene (reference sequence). Trimming shortened V by 5 bases and J by 4 bases, and 9 bases separated the two germline ends. This CDR3 is 11 amino acids long.

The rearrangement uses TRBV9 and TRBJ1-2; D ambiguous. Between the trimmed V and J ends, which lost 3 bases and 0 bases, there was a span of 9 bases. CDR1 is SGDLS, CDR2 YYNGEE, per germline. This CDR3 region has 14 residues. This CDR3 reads CASSGGDSNYGYTF. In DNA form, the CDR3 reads TGTGCCAGCAGCGGAGGAGATTCTAACTATGGCTACACCTTC.

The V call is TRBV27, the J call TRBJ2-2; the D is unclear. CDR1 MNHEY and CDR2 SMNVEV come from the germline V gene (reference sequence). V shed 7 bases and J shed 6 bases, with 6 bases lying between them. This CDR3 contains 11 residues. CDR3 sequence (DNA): TGTGCCAGCACCGAGGCCGGGGAGCTGTTTTTT. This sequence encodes CASTEAGELFF.

CDR3 residues: CASSASAGVYNEQFF. CDR3 bases: TGTGCCAGTAGTGCCTCAGCGGGAGTCTACAATGAGCAGTTCTTC. V is TRBV19 and J is TRBJ2-1, with 8 nucleotides matching TRBD2. The length of the CDR3 is 15 residues. CDR1 and CDR2 from the germline V gene are LNHDA and SQIVND (reference sequence). Germline trimming cut 5 bases from V and 3 bases from J; bases unmatched to any gene: 6.

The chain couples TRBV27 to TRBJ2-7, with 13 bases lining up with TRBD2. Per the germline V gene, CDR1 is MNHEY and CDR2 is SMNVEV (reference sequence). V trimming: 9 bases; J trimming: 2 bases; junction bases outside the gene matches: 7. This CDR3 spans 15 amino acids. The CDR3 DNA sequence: TGTGCCAGTCGATTGGGACTAGCGGGACCCTACGAGCAGTACTTC. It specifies CASRLGLAGPYEQYF.

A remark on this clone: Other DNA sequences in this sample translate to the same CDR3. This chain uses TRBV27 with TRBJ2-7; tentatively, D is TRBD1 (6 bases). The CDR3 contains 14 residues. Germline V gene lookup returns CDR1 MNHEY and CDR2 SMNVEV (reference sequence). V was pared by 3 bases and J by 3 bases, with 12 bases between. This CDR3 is CASSFTGTSYEQYF. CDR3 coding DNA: TGTGCCAGCAGTTTTACCGGGACAAGCTACGAGCAGTACTTC.

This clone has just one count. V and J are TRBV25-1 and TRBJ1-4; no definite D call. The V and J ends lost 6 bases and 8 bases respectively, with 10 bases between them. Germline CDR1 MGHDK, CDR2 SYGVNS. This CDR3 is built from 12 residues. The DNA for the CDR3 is TGTGCCAGCAGCCATCCGGGCGAAAAACTGTTTTTT. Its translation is CASSHPGEKLFF.

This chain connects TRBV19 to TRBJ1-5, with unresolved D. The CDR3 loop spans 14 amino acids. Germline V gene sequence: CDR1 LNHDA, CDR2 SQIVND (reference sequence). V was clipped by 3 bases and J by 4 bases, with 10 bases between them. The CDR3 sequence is CASSIRDENQPQHF. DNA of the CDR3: TGTGCCAGTAGTATTCGAGACGAAAATCAGCCCCAGCATTTT. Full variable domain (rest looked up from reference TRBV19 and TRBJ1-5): DGGITQSPKYLFRKEGQNVTLSCEQNLNHDAMYWYRQDPGQGLRLIYYSQIVNDFQKGDIAEGYSVSREKKESFPLTVTSAQKNPTAFYLCASSIRDENQPQHFGDGTRLSIL.

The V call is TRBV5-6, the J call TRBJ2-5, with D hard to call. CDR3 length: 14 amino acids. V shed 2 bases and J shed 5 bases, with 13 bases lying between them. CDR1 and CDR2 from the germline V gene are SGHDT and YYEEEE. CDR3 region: CASSFTNGWETQYF. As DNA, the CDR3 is TGTGCCAGCAGCTTTACAAACGGGTGGGAGACCCAGTACTTC.

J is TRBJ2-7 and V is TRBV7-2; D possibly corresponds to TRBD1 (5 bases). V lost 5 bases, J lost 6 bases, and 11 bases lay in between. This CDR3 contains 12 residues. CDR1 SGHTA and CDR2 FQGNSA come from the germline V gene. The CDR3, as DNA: TGTGCCAGCAGCCCGGCAGGGCTCGAGCAGTACTTC. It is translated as CASSPAGLEQYF.

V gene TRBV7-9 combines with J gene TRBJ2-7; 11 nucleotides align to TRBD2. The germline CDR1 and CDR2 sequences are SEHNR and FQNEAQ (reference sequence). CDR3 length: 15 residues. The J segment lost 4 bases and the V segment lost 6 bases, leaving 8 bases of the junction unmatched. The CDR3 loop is CASRSGSGRAYEQYF. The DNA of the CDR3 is TGTGCCAGCAGATCGGGTAGCGGGAGGGCGTACGAGCAGTACTTC.

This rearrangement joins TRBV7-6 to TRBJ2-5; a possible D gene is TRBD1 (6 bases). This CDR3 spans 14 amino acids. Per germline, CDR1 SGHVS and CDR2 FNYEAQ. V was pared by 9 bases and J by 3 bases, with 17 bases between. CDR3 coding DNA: TGTGCCAGTTGGAACCGGGACACTAAAGAGACCCAGTACTTC. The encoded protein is CASWNRDTKETQYF.

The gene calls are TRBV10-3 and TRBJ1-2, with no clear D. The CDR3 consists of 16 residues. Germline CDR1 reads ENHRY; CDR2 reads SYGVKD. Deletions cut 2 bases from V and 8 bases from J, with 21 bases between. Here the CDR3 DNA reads TGTGCCATCAGTGAGCCTACCTCGCTCGTGAGGAGCGGCTACACCTTC. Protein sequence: CAISEPTSLVRSGYTF.

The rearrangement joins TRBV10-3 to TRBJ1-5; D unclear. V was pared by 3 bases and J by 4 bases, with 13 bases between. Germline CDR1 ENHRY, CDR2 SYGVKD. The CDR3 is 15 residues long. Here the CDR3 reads CAISDGSLQNQPQHF. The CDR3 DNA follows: TGTGCCATCAGTGATGGGTCCTTACAGAATCAGCCCCAGCATTTT.

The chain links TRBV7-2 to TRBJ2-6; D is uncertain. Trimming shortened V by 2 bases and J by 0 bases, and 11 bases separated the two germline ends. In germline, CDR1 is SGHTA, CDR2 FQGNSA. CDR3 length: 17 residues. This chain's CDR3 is CASSLTSGFSGANVLTF. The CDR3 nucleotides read TGTGCCAGCAGCTTAACGTCTGGGTTCTCTGGGGCCAACGTCCTGACTTTC. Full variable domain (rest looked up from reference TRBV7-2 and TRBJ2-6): GAGVSQSPSNKVTEKGKDVELRCDPISGHTALYWYRQSLGQGLEFLIYFQGNSAPDKSGLPSDRFSAERTGGSVSTLTIQRTQQEDSAVYLCASSLTSGFSGANVLTFGAGSRLTVL.

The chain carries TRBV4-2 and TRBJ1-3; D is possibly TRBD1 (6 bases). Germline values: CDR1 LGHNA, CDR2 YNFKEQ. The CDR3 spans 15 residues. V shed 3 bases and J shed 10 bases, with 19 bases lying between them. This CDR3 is CASSQDRGTLWTIYF. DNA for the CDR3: TGTGCCAGCAGCCAGGACAGAGGGACCTTGTGGACCATATATTTT.

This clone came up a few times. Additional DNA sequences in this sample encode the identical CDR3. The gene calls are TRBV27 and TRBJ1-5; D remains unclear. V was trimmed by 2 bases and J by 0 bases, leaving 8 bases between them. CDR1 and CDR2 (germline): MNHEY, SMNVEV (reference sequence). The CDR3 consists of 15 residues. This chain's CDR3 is CASSLGSYSNQPQHF. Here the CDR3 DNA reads TGTGCCAGCAGTTTAGGCAGCTATAGCAATCAGCCCCAGCATTTT.

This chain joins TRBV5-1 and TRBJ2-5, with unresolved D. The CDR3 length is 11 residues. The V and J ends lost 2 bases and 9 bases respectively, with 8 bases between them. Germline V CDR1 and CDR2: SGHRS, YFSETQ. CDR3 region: CASSFGWSQYF. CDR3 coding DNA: TGCGCCAGCAGCTTTGGTTGGTCCCAGTACTTC.

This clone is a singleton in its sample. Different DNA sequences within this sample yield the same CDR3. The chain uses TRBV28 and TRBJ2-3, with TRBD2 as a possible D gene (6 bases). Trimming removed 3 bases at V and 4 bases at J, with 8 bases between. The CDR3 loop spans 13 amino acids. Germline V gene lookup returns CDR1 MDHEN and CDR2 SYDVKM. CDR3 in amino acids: CASSFGGADTQYF. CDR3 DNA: TGTGCCAGCAGTTTTGGAGGGGCAGATACGCAGTATTTT.

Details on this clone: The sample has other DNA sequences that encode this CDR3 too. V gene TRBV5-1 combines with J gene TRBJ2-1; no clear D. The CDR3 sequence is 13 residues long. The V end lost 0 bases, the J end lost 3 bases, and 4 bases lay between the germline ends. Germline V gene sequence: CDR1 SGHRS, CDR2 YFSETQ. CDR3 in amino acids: CASSLVGYNEQFF. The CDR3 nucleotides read TGCGCCAGCAGCTTGGTAGGCTACAATGAGCAGTTCTTC.

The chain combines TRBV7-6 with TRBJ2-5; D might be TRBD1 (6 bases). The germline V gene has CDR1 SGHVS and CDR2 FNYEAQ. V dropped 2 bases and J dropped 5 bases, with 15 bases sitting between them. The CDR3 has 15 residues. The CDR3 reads CASSLIFRGEETQYF. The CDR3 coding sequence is TGTGCCAGCAGCTTAATCTTCAGGGGAGAGGAGACCCAGTACTTC.

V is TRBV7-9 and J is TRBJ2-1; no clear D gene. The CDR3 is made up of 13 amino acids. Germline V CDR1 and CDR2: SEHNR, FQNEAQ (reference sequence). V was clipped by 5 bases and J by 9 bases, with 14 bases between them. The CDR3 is CASSPPRVPEQFF. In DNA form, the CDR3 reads TGTGCCAGCAGCCCTCCTAGAGTACCTGAGCAGTTCTTC. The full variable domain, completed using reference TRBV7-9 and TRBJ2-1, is DTGVSQNPRHKITKRGQNVTFRCDPISEHNRLYWYRQTLGQGPEFLTYFQNEAQLEKSRLLSDRFSAERPKGSFSTLEIQRTEQGDSAMYLCASSPPRVPEQFFGPGTRLTVL.

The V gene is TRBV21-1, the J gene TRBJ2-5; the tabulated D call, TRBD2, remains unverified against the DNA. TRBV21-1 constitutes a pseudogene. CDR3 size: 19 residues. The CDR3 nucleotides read TGTGCCAGCAGCAAAGTGGGAGGGGAAGTAGCGGTCTTCCAAGAGACCCAGTACTTC. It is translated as CASSKVGGEVAVFQETQYF.

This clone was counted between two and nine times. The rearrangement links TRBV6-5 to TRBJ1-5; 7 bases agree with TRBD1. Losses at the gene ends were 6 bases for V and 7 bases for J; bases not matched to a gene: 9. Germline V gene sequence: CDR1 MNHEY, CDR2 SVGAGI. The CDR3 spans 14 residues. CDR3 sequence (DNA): TGTGCCAGCAGCGAGAGACAGGGCGACCAGCCCCAGCATTTT. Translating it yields CASSERQGDQPQHF.

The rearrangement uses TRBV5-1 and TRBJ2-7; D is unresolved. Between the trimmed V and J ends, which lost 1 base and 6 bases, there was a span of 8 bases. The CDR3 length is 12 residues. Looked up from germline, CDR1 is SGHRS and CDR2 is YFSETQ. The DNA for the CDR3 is TGCGCCAGCAGCTTGCATCCCGCCGAGCAGTACTTC. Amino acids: CASSLHPAEQYF.

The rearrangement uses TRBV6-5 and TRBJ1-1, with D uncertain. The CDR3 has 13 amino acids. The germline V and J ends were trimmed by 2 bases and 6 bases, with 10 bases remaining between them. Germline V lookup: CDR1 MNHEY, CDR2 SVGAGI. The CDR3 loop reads CASSYADSAEAFF. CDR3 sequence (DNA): TGTGCCAGCAGTTACGCTGACTCGGCTGAAGCTTTCTTT.